Listed below are T cell receptor beta chains from one sample, sequenced in a study of identical twins. Via MiXCR, TCRdb re-called the 5' RACE reads, giving one row per CDR3 protein. Of 450,000 or so distinct CDR3 sequences in the sample, 20% to 25% are singletons; the top ten hold about 2.9%. These sequences were also reported in another study, on T cells expressing NK-cell markers.

Sequences were obtained from CD4+ T cells sorted from blood. The receptors shown here come from a woman aged 18-35 years in good health. The CDR3 runs from the conserved cysteine through the conserved F or W. D genes are given only for firm matches. Not all rows give a size; the values are once, few, many and, for expanded clones, a class.

V gene,clone size,D gene,J gene,CDR3 DNA,CDR3 protein
TRBV6-2/TRBV6-3,few,.,TRBJ2-1,TGTGCCAGCAGTTTGCGGGGAGGGGGGTCCTACAATGAGCAGTTCTTC,CASSLRGGGSYNEQFF
TRBV4-3,few,.,TRBJ2-1,TGCGCCAGCAGCCCAGCATGGGGGGGAGGGGGGAATGAGCAGTTCTTC,CASSPAWGGGGNEQFF
TRBV2,few,TRBD1,TRBJ1-6,TGTGCCAGCAGTGAAACGACAGGGGGATTACCCCTCCACTTT,CASSETTGGLPLHF
TRBV7-9,.,TRBD2,TRBJ2-1,TGTGCCAGCAGCTTAGAGTTACTAGCGGGAGTGTATAATGAGCAGTTCTTC,CASSLELLAGVYNEQFF
TRBV6-1,.,TRBD1,TRBJ1-2,TGTGCCTGCAACCGGGACAGACACTATGGCTACACCTTC,CACNRDRHYGYTF
TRBV9,.,TRBD2,TRBJ2-5,TGTGCCAGCAGCTCCCCGGGACTAGCGGGGAAAGAGACCCAGTACTTC,CASSSPGLAGKETQYF
TRBV20-1,many,.,TRBJ2-5,TGCAGTGCTAGAGATATCTTTCGGGAGACCCAGTACTTC,CSARDIFRETQYF
TRBV6-5,.,TRBD2,TRBJ2-1,TGTGCCAGCAGCCTGGTTCGCGGGAGTTCACAGTTCTTC,CASSLVRGSSQFF
TRBV6-1,few,.,TRBJ1-6,TGTGCCAGCACCCCCTACCCGTTTCACCAAAGGAAATCTTCACCCCTCCACTTT,CASTPYPFHQRKSSPLHF
TRBV7-9,few,.,TRBJ2-7,TGTGCCAGCAGCTTAGAATTCGGAGGATACGAGCAGTACTTC,CASSLEFGGYEQYF
TRBV14,.,TRBD2,TRBJ2-1,TGTGCCAGCAGCCCTAGCGGGAGGACCAATGAGCAGTTCTTC,CASSPSGRTNEQFF
TRBV5-6,.,TRBD2,TRBJ2-1,TGTGCCAGCAGCACAATTTATCTAGCGGGATTTTCCAATGAGCAGTTCTTC,CASSTIYLAGFSNEQFF
TRBV3-1,few,.,TRBJ1-5,TGTGCCAGCAGCTCGAGGGCCGACAGCAATCAGCCCCAGCATTTT,CASSSRADSNQPQHF
TRBV3-1,.,.,TRBJ2-3,TGTGCCAGCAGCCAAGACGGGGTGGGAGATACGCAGTATTTT,CASSQDGVGDTQYF
TRBV6-1,.,TRBD1,TRBJ2-7,TGTGCCAGCCATCGGACAGGGTTAAGTTACGAGCAGTACTTC,CASHRTGLSYEQYF
TRBV20-1,few,.,TRBJ2-7,TGCAGTGCTAGGGCGGGAAGATCAGACGAGCAGTACTTC,CSARAGRSDEQYF
TRBV7-2,few,TRBD1,TRBJ2-3,TGTGCCAGCAGCTCACGGACAGGATGGGATACGCAGTATTTT,CASSSRTGWDTQYF
TRBV24-1,.,.,TRBJ2-2,TGTGCCACCAGTGATCCCTTCACCGGGGAGCTGTTTTTT,CATSDPFTGELFF
TRBV20-1,few,.,TRBJ1-2,TGCAGTGCTGTCCGACGCTACTATGGCTACACCTTC,CSAVRRYYGYTF
TRBV6-1,few,.,TRBJ2-2,TGTGCCAGCCGCAGCGGAACGAACACCGGGGAGCTGTTTTTT,CASRSGTNTGELFF
TRBV5-1,.,TRBD1,TRBJ1-1,TGCGCCAGCAGCTCCCGGGACAGGGGGAACACTGAAGCTTTCTTT,CASSSRDRGNTEAFF
TRBV9,.,.,TRBJ2-2,TGTGCCAGCAGCGCCACCGGGGCGGGTCGGACCGGGGAGCTGTTTTTT,CASSATGAGRTGELFF
TRBV20-1,few,.,TRBJ1-4,TGCAGTGCAGAGACCCAGGATGAAAAACTGTTTTTT,CSAETQDEKLFF
TRBV2,few,.,TRBJ1-1,TGTGCCAGCAGGAGCTTAACAGGGTACACTGAAGCTTTCTTT,CASRSLTGYTEAFF
TRBV7-3,.,.,TRBJ2-3,TGTGCCAGCAGCTTCGACAGCTCAGATACGCAGTATTTT,CASSFDSSDTQYF
TRBV12-3/TRBV12-4,few,.,TRBJ2-7,TGTGCCAGCAGTTTATACCCCTCCTACGAGCAGTACTTC,CASSLYPSYEQYF
TRBV12-3/TRBV12-4,many,.,TRBJ2-1,TGTGCCAGCAGACTTCAAACTAGCAATGAGCAGTTCTTC,CASRLQTSNEQFF
TRBV6-1,.,TRBD1,TRBJ1-6,TGTGCCAGCAGGTTTGGCGACAGGGGAAATTCACCCCTCCACTTT,CASRFGDRGNSPLHF
TRBV20-1,few,.,TRBJ1-1,TGCAGTGCTAGGCGGGTTCAGGCGATTAACACTGAAGCTTTCTTT,CSARRVQAINTEAFF